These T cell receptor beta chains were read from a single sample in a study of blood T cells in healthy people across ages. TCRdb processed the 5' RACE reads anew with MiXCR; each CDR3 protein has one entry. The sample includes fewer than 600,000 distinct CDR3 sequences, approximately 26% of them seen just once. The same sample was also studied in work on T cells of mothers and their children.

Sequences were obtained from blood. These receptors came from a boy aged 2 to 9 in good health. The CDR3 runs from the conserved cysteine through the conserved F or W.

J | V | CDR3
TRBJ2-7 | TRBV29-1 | CSGSGGHIYEQYF
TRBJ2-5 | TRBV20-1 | CSASDGTGGQETQYF
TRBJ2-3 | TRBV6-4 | CASPFRDTDTQYF
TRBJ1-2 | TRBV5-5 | CASSSGTGDNYGYTF
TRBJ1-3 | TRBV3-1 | CASSRFDGHFSGNTIYF
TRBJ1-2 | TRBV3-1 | CATTTGQYGYTF
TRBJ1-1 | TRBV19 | CASHRGRTEAFF
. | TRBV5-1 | CASSPEGSGRRGEQFF
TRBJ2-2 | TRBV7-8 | CATGKSGSGTGELFF
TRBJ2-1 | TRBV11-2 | CASSLPGLAAYF
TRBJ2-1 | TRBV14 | CASSQVMESNEQFF
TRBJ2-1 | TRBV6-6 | CASSYSGLAGVYNEQFF
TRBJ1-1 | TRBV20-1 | CSARDDREENTEAFF
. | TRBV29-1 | CSVEPGQSIYNEQFF
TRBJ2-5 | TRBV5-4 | CASSSRRGQETQYF
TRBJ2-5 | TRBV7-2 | CASSLEGTTKGTQYF
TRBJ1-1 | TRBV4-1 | CASSPTDMAPSMNTEAFF
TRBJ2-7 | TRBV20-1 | CSARARDRRGYEQYF
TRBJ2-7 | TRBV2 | CAGSDPGVSHEQYF
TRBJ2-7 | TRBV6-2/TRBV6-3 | CASSYSTSGHSYEQYF
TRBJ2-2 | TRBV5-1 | CASSLGFRELFF
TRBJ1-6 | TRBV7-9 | CASSLNDYNSPLHF
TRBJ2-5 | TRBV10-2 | CASSEFRLKGETQYF
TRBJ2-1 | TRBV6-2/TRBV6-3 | CASSALVRSEQFF
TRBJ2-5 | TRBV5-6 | CASSTGTSGSLLFF
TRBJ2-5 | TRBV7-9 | CASSGTQGAGETQYF
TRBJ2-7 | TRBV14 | CASSQEGREMVVQYF
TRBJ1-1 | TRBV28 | CASSLRGGQGNTEAFF
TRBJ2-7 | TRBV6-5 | CASSSRPSYEQYF
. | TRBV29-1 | CSVGGLGQVYEQYF
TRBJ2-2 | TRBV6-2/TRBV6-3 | CASTLGANTGELFF
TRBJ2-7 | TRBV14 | CASSLWTGREQYF
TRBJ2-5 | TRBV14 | CASSLRDSEETQYF
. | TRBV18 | CASSPLAVNNEQFF
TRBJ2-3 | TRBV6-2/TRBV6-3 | CASSYAPRPDTQYF
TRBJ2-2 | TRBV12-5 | CSVAGTGGIGELFF
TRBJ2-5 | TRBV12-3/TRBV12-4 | CASSLQGGKETQYF
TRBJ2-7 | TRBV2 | CASSEEAGNRGYEQYF
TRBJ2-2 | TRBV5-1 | CASSLAAGRTGELFF
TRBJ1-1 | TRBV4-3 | CASSQDHGGWYAFF
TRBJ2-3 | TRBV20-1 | CSARDGQSTDTQYF
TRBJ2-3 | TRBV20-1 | CSASGVGTDTQYF
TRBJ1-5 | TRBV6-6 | CASGYGAGQPQHF
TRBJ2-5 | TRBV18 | CASSPGTKQETQYF
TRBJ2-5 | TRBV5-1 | CASSLNSPRETQYF
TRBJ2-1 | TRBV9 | CASSVVPLNEQFF
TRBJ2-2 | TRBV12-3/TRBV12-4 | CASSLEWGLAGIGELFF
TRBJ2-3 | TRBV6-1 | CASSEIPGQGTDTQYF